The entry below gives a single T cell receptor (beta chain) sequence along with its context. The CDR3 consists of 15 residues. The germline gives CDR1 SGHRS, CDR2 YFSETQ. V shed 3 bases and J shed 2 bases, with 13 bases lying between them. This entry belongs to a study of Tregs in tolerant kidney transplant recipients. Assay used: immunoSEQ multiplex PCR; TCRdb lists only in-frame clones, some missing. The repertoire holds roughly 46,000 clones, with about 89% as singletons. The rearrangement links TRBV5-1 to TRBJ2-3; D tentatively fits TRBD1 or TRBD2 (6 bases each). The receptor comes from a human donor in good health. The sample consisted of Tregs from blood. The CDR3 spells CASSSRGTYTDTQYF. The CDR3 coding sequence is TGCGCCAGCAGCTCGAGGGGGACTTACACAGATACGCAGTATTTT.